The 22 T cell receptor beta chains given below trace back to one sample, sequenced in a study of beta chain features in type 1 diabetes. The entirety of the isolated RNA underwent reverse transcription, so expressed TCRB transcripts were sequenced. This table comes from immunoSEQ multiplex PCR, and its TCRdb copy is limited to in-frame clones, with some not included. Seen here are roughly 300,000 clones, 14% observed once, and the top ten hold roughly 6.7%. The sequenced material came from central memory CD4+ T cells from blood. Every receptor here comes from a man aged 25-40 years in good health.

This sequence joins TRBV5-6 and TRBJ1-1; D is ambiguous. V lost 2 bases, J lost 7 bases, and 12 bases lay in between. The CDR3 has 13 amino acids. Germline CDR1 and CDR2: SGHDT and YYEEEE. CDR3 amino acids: CASSLGSGVEAFF. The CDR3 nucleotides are TGTGCCAGCAGCTTAGGATCCGGGGTTGAAGCTTTCTTT.

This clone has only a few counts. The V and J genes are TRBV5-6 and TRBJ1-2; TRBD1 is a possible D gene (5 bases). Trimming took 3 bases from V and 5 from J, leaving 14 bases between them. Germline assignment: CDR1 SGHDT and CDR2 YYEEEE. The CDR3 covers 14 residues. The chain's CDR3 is CASSSYGTDYGYTF. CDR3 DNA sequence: TGTGCCAGCAGCTCATACGGGACGGATTATGGCTACACCTTC.

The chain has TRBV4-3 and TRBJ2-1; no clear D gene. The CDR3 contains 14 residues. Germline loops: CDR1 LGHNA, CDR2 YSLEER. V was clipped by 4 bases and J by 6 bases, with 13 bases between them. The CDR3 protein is CASSLRARANEQFF. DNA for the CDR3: TGCGCCAGCAGCCTCCGAGCACGGGCCAATGAGCAGTTCTTC.

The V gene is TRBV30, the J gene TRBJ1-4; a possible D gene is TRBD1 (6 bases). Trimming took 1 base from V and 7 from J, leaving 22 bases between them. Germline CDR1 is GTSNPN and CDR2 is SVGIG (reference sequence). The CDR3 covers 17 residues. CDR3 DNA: TGTGCCTGGAGTGGGTGGAATGCACAGGGCATGGGTGAAAAACTGTTTTTT. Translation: CAWSGWNAQGMGEKLFF.

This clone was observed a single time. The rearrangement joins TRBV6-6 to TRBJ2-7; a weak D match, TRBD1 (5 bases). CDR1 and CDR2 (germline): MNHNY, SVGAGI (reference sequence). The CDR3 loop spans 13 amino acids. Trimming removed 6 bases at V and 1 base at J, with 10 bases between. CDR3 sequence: CASSPGASYEQYV. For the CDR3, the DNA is TGTGCCAGCAGCCCTGGGGCGTCCTACGAGCAGTACGTC.

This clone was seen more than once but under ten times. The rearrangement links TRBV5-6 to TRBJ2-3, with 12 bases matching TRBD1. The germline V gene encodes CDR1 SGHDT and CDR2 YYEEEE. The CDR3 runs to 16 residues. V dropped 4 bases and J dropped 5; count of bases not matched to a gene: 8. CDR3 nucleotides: TGTGCCAGCAGCCGAGGGACAGGGGGCGCGGTAGATACGCAGTATTTT. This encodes CASSRGTGGAVDTQYF.

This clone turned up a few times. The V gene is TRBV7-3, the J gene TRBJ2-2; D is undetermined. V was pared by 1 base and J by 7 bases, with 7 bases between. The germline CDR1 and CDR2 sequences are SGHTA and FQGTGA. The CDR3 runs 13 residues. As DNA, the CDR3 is TGTGCCAGCAGCTTAATGGCAAACGGGGAGCTGTTTTTT. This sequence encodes CASSLMANGELFF. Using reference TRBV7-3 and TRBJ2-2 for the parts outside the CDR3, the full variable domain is GAGVSQTPSNKVTEKGKYVELRCDPISGHTALYWYRQSLGQGPEFLIYFQGTGAADDSGLPNDRFFAVRPEGSVSTLKIQRTERGDSAVYLCASSLMANGELFFGEGSRLTVL.

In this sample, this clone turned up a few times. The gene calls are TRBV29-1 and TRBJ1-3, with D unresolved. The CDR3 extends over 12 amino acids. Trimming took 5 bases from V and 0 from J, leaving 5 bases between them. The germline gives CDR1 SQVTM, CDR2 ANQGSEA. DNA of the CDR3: TGCAGCGTTCGAGCCTCTGGAAACACCATATATTTT. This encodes CSVRASGNTIYF.

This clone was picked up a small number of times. CDR3 DNA: TGTGCCAGCATCAGCGGGGGGGCCTACGAGCAGTACTTC. It encodes CASISGGAYEQYF. V is TRBV28 and J is TRBJ2-7; TRBD2 matches at 10 bases. The V and J ends lost 7 bases and 2 bases, in that order; junction bases with no gene match: 2. Germline-derived CDR1 and CDR2 are MDHEN and SYDVKM. This CDR3 spans 13 amino acids. The full variable domain, rest sourced from reference TRBV28 and TRBJ2-7, is DVKVTQSSRYLVKRTGEKVFLECVQDMDHENMFWYRQDPGLGLRLIYFSYDVKMKEKGDIPEGYSVSREKKERFSLILESASTNQTSMYLCASISGGAYEQYFGPGTRLTVT.

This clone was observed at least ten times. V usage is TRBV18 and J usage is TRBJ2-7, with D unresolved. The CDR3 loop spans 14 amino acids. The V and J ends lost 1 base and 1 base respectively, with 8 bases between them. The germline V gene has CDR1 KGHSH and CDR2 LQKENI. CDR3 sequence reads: CASSPQSVSYEQYF. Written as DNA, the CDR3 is TGTGCCAGCTCACCACAGTCCGTATCCTACGAGCAGTACTTC.

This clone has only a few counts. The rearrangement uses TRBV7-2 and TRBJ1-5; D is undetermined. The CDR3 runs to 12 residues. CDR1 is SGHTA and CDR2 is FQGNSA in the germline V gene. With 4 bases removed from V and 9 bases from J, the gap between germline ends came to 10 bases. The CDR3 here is CASSSLKGPQHF. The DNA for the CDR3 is TGTGCCAGCAGCTCCCTCAAGGGGCCCCAGCATTTT.

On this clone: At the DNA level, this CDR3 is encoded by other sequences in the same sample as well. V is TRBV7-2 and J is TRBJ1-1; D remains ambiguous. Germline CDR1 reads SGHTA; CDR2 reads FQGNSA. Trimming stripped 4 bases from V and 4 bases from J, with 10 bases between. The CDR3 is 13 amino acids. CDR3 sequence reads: CASSSPLGTEAFF. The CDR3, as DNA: TGTGCCAGCAGCTCTCCTCTAGGCACTGAAGCTTTCTTT.

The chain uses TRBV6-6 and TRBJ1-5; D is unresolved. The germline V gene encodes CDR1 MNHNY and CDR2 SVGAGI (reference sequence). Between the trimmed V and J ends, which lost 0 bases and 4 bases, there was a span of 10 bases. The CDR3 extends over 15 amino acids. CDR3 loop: CASSYSRNKNQPQHF. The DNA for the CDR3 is TGTGCCAGCAGTTACTCGAGGAATAAGAATCAGCCCCAGCATTTT.

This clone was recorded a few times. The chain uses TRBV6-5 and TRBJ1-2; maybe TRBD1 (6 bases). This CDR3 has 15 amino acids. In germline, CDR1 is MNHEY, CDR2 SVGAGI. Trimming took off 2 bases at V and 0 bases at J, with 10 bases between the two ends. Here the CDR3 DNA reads TGTGCCAGCAGTTACGGAGGGGGAGCTAACTATGGCTACACCTTC. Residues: CASSYGGGANYGYTF.

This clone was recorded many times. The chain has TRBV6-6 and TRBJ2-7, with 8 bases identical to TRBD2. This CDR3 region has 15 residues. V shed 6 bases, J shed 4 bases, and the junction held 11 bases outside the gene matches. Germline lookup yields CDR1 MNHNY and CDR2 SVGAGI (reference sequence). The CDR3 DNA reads TGTGCCAGCAGAGACAGCGGGGGCTCCTCATACGAGCAGTACTTC. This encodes CASRDSGGSSYEQYF.

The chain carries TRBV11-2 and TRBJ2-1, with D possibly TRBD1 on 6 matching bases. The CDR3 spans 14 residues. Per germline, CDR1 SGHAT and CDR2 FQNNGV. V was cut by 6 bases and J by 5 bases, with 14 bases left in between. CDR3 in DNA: TGTGCCAGCAGGGTAGGGGGTCGGGACAATGAGCAGTTCTTC. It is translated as CASRVGGRDNEQFF.

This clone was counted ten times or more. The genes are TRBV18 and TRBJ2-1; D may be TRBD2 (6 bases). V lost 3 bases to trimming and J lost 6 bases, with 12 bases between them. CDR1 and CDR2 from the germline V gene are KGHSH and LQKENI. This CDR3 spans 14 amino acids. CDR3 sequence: CASSPMEGGNEQFF. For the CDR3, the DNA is TGTGCCAGCTCACCGATGGAGGGAGGCAATGAGCAGTTCTTC.

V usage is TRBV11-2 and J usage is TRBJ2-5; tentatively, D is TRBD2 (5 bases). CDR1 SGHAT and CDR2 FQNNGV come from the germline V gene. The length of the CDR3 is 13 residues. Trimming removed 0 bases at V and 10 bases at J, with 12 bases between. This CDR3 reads CASSLELVRGQYF. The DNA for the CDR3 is TGTGCCAGCAGCTTAGAGTTGGTCCGGGGCCAGTACTTC.

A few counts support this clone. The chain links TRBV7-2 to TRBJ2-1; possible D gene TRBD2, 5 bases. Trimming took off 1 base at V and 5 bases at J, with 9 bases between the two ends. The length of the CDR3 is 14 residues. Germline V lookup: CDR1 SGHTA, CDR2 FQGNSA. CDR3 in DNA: TGTGCCAGCAGCTTAGACCTAGCCGACAATGAGCAGTTCTTC. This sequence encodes CASSLDLADNEQFF.

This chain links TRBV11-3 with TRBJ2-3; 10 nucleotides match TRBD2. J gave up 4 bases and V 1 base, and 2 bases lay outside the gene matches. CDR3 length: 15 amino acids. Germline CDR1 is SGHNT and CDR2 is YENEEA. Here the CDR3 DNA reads TGTGCCAGCAGCTTAGGTGGGACTAGCGCAGATACGCAGTATTTT. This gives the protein CASSLGGTSADTQYF.

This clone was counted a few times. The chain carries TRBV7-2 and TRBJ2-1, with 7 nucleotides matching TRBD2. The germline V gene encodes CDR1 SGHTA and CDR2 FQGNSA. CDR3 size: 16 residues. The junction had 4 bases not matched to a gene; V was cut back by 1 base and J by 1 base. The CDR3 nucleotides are TGTGCCAGCAGCTTAGGCGGGAGAGGGTCCTACAATGAGCAGTTCTTC. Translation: CASSLGGRGSYNEQFF.

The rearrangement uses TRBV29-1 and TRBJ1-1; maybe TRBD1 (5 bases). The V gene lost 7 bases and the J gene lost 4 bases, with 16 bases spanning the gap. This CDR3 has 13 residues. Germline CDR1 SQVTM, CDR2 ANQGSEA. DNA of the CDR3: TGCAGCGCCCAATTGATGGGGGGCACTGAAGCTTTCTTT. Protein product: CSAQLMGGTEAFF.